These T cell receptor beta chains were read from a single sample in a study of CD8 T cells in Susac syndrome. TCRdb re-derived calls from the immunoSEQ multiplex PCR reads in MiXCR, one entry per CDR3 protein. The repertoire holds over 150,000 distinct CDR3 sequences, with around 94% as singletons. The source material was CD4+ T cells from PBMCs. These receptors were obtained from a human donor with Susac syndrome. CDR3s include the opening cysteine and the closing phenylalanine or tryptophan. Fields, in order: clone size, D gene, V gene, J gene, CDR3 protein, CDR3 DNA. A D gene is named only where the DNA matches it firmly. Clone size appears in some rows only: once, few, many, or a class for an expanded clone.

>NA|TRBD2|TRBV4-2|TRBJ2-1
CASSQGGGLAGGLNEQFF
TGTGCCAGCAGCCAAGGGGGGGGTCTAGCGGGAGGGCTCAATGAGCAGTTCTTC
>NA|NA|TRBV7-8|TRBJ1-6
CASSLARGYNSPLHF
TGTGCCAGCAGCTTAGCTCGCGGCTATAATTCACCCCTCCACTTT
>NA|NA|TRBV20-1|TRBJ2-6
CSARLEGSGANVLTF
TGCAGTGCTAGACTTGAGGGCTCTGGGGCCAACGTCCTGACTTTC
>NA|TRBD1|TRBV3-1|TRBJ2-7
CASSQGAWGQPTYEQYF
TGTGCCAGCAGCCAAGGGGCCTGGGGACAGCCTACCTACGAGCAGTACTTC
>once|NA|TRBV6-2/TRBV6-3|TRBJ2-7
CASTPVAGRGTYEQYF
TGTGCCAGCACCCCCGTGGCAGGGAGAGGAACCTACGAGCAGTACTTC
>NA|TRBD2|TRBV27|TRBJ2-5
CASSFPGIASGARETQYF
TGTGCCAGCAGTTTTCCCGGGATAGCTAGCGGGGCTCGGGAGACCCAGTACTTC
>once|NA|TRBV18|TRBJ1-1
CASSPEFGVVTEAFF
TGTGCCAGCTCACCCGAGTTCGGGGTAGTCACTGAAGCTTTCTTT
>NA|TRBD1|TRBV6-2/TRBV6-3|TRBJ2-5
CASSRTGEQETQYF
TGTGCCAGCAGCCGGACAGGGGAACAAGAGACCCAGTACTTC
>NA|NA|TRBV24-1|TRBJ2-1
CATSDPGSNEQFF
TGTGCCACCAGTGACCCTGGCAGCAATGAGCAGTTCTTC
>NA|NA|TRBV3-1|TRBJ1-1
CASSQQGLDTEAFF
TGTGCCAGCAGCCAACAGGGTTTGGACACTGAAGCTTTCTTT
>NA|NA|TRBV3-1|TRBJ2-5
CASSQDRIQETQYF
TGTGCCAGCAGCCAAGATCGCATCCAAGAGACCCAGTACTTC
>NA|NA|TRBV12-3/TRBV12-4|TRBJ1-1
CASTLARRTEAFF
TGTGCCAGCACCCTGGCACGGCGGACTGAAGCTTTCTTT
>NA|NA|TRBV5-1|TRBJ1-1
CASSLTTTNTEAFF
TGCGCCAGCAGCTTGACGACTACGAACACTGAAGCTTTCTTT
>NA|NA|TRBV20-1|TRBJ2-7
CSANKGQREQYF
TGCAGTGCTAACAAAGGACAACGCGAGCAGTACTTC
>NA|NA|TRBV20-1|TRBJ1-2
CSARGQREGRGNGYTF
TGCAGTGCTAGAGGGCAAAGGGAGGGAAGGGGAAATGGCTACACCTTC
>NA|NA|TRBV2|TRBJ2-7
CASREWHSYEQYF
TGTGCCAGCAGAGAGTGGCACTCCTACGAGCAGTACTTC
>NA|NA|TRBV6-2/TRBV6-3|TRBJ2-7
CASIYPGSGEQYF
TGTGCCAGCATTTACCCAGGGTCTGGCGAGCAGTACTTC
>NA|TRBD1|TRBV20-1|TRBJ1-5
CSARGGTGAQPQHF
TGCAGTGCTAGAGGCGGGACAGGCGCTCAGCCCCAGCATTTT